The subject of this entry is one T cell receptor (beta chain). This clone was counted between two and nine times. It lacks a known antigen. No much larger clone exists at a distance of one base, and base qualities are not known. In the ViraFEST assay, PBMC were stimulated with viral peptide pools, and antigen-specific CD4+ T cell clonotypes were then identified by expansion using TCR sequencing. After approximately eleven days of culture, CD4+ T cells were isolated with the EasySep CD4+ T cell isolation kit. None of the healthy vaccine recipients had a prior SARS-CoV-2 infection, which was confirmed by nucleocapsid antibody tests that came back negative both before and after vaccination. Each well held more than 1.5 million PBMC cultured in IMDM containing roughly 5% human AB serum, around 9.3 IU/ml IL-2 and gentamicin, along with approximately 10 ug/ml peptides. Half of the culture medium was replaced with fresh IL-2-containing medium on days 3 and 7. Unless noted otherwise, every peptide stimulation condition was cultured in triplicate wells. PBMC were separated from whole blood using Ficoll-Paque Plus gradient centrifugation and were then either cryopreserved at -140C or used fresh. The overlapping peptide pools covered the spike proteins of SARS-CoV-2 as well as those of the common cold coronaviruses HCoV-NL63, HCoV-OC43 and HCoV-229E. The QIAamp micro DNA kit was used to extract genomic DNA from the cultured CD4+ T cells.

The sample belongs to a study of vaccination effects on CD4 cells after COVID-19 (dated by TCRdb to between 2021 and 2024). A note on the overall study: Participants received two doses of either the BNT162b2 or the mRNA-1273 mRNA SARS-CoV-2 vaccine. The Oncomine TCR Beta short-read assay on an Illumina iSeq 100 was used to sequence cultures from other donors in the study. SARS-CoV-2 spike-specific CD4+ TCR repertoires were compared before and after mRNA vaccination in COVID-19 convalescent patients and in infection-naive vaccine recipients. Altogether, around 11 COVID-19 convalescent patients and several SARS-CoV-2-naive healthy vaccine recipients made up the full study.

Library method: the immunoSEQ multiplex PCR assay. DNA from the cultured, isolated CD4+ T cells was subjected to TCR beta CDR3 sequencing. The paper's processing steps were these. Non-productive TCR sequences were removed, reads were trimmed to the CDR3 region, and CDR3s of at least 7 amino acids were retained. Antigen-specific clonotypes were identified using the MANAFEST web app by comparison of expansion in peptide wells against reference cultures. To count as positive, a clone had to show expansion at FDR<0.05 compared with the reference and with all other wells, an odds ratio above 5, and a frequency above 0.1% in two replicate wells. Cross-reactive clonotypes were defined as significantly expanded in SARS-CoV-2 spike wells and in at least one common cold coronavirus spike condition. CDR3 similarity was assessed by Levenshtein distance using the stringdist R package, and unrooted trees were constructed with ape in R 3.6.1. TCRdb stores this immuneACCESS table with in-frame sequences only. Part of the clones is absent; in the studies checked, under half of the shortfall reflects unresolved V genes, and no reason is known for the rest. V and J calls plus clone size are reproduced from that table; the DNA served to infer D and trimming. The sample data list roughly 50,000 clones, and nearly 80% of these were observed just once. The top ten clones comprise 5% to 6.5% of the sample.

On the study overall, not on this receptor specifically: Among healthy vaccine recipients, nearly all vaccine-induced clones were SARS-CoV-2 mono-reactive, and just 1 of 255 was cross-reactive with common cold coronaviruses. The study was limited by a small number of convalescent patients, and early post-infection timepoints were lacking. Clones induced by infection and clones induced by vaccination both contracted markedly at late timepoints after vaccination, which fits with T cell responses waning over time.

V is pared back by 4 bases and J by 5 bases, with 8 bases lying between the germline termini. From the cysteine up to the phenylalanine, the CDR3 has a length of 12 residues. Only the CDR3 region is kept as DNA, spanning 36 bases read in frame from base 1. CDR1 and CDR2, looked up from the germline V gene, are ENHRY and SYGVKD. Sequencing used CD4+ T cells from PBMCs cultured with HCoV-OC43 spike peptides, obtained before COVID-19 vaccination. Per the publication, the cell subset or site label means: HCoV-OC43 spike overlapping peptide pool stimulation. Here the chain combines TRBV10-3 and TRBJ2-5; no D gene can be assigned with confidence. The sequence was collected from a human donor who received a COVID-19 vaccine. CDR3 protein: CAISVNGETQYF. The DNA is TGTGCCATCAGTGTCAACGGGGAGACCCAGTACTTC.